A selection of T cell receptor beta chains follows, all from one sample in a study of cytomegalovirus exposure and HLA in healthy donors. Sequencing used immunoSEQ multiplex PCR; TCRdb keeps in-frame clones, though not all of them. The table has 90,000 to 150,000 clones, roughly 69% seen once; the top ten hold 6.5% to 9%. Sequenced: PBMCs. The receptors derive from a woman in her thirties or forties in good health and CMV-seropositive. CDR3s include the opening cysteine and the closing phenylalanine or tryptophan. A D gene is named only where the DNA matches it firmly. Clone size, where shown, is once, few, many, or a class for clones that have expanded.

d_call clone_size j_call v_call cdr3_nt cdr3_aa
- few TRBJ2-3 TRBV7-2 TGTGCCAGCAGCTCCCCCGTCGAGGGGGGGCCGGCGGCAGATACGCAGTATTTT CASSSPVEGGPAADTQYF
TRBD1 - TRBJ1-4 TRBV5-5 TGTGCCAGCAGCCGACAGGGGACGACTAATGAAAAACTGTTTTTT CASSRQGTTNEKLFF
- - TRBJ1-2 TRBV5-4 TGTGCCAGCAGCCCAGGGAGTCGGGGGGCGAGCTACACCTTC CASSPGSRGASYTF
TRBD1 - TRBJ1-4 TRBV6-5 TGTGCCAGCAGACGGGACAGATATAATGAAAAACTGTTTTTT CASRRDRYNEKLFF
TRBD1 - TRBJ1-6 TRBV4-3 TGCGCCAGCAGCCAGGAACAGGGGGGACTTGATTCACCCCTCCACTTT CASSQEQGGLDSPLHF
TRBD1 - TRBJ2-7 TRBV5-1 TGCGCCAGCAGCTTTTTAGACAGGGGGCTACGTCGAGCGTACTTC CASSFLDRGLRRAYF
TRBD1 - TRBJ1-3 TRBV5-1 TGCGCCAGCAAGGGACAGGAGAGCTCTGGAAACACCATATATTTT CASKGQESSGNTIYF
TRBD1 - TRBJ1-1 TRBV6-5 TGTGCCAGCAGGGACAGGGGCACTGAAGCTTTCTTT CASRDRGTEAFF
- - TRBJ1-4 TRBV6-5 TGTGCCAGCAGTCGCGCAGGGGTAGATGAAAAACTGTTTTTT CASSRAGVDEKLFF
- - TRBJ1-1 TRBV7-2 TGTGCCAGCAGGAGAACTCAGAACACTGAAGCTTTCTTT CASRRTQNTEAFF
TRBD1 - TRBJ1-1 TRBV29-1 TGCAGCGTTTATGGGACAGCCAACACTGAAGCTTTCTTT CSVYGTANTEAFF
- - TRBJ2-1 TRBV7-2 TGTGCCAGCAGCTTAGTGAGAAGTCATGAGCAGTTCTTC CASSLVRSHEQFF
- - TRBJ1-4 TRBV4-3 TGCGCCAGCAGCCAAGACCCGGGAACTAATGAAAAACTGTTTTTT CASSQDPGTNEKLFF
TRBD2 - TRBJ2-2 TRBV4-3 TGCGCCAGCAGCCCGCTAGCGGGGGGGCGTATCGGGGAGCTGTTTTTT CASSPLAGGRIGELFF
TRBD1 - TRBJ1-2 TRBV18 TGTGCCAGCTCACCACGTGGGACAGGGAGTTTTGGCTACACCTTC CASSPRGTGSFGYTF
- once TRBJ1-1 TRBV5-4 TGTGCCAGCAGCTGGCAGGGCATAAACACTGAAGCTTTCTTT CASSWQGINTEAFF
TRBD1 - TRBJ1-4 TRBV15 TGTGCCACCAGCAGAGAACGGGACAGGGTGGATGAAAAACTGTTTTTT CATSRERDRVDEKLFF
- few TRBJ2-1 TRBV5-6 TGTGCCAGCAGCTTAGCCACAGGGTTCCGCAATGAGCAGTTCTTC CASSLATGFRNEQFF
- - TRBJ1-1 TRBV10-3 TGTGCCATCAGTGAGTCCGGCAGGGAAACTGAAGCTTTCTTT CAISESGRETEAFF
- - TRBJ1-4 TRBV7-2 TGTGCCAGCAGCTCCCGACAGGCGGGCGAAAAACTGTTTTTT CASSSRQAGEKLFF
TRBD1 - TRBJ2-1 TRBV27 TGTGCCAGCAGTGTGACAGGGGGGCATGATGAGCAGTTCTTC CASSVTGGHDEQFF